The next 6 T cell receptor beta chains were all read from a single sample in a study of blood T cell repertoires in COVID-19. Method: immunoSEQ multiplex PCR; TCRdb's copy keeps in-frame clones and lacks some. Of around 390,000 clones in the sample, approximately 87% were seen once. Sequencing was carried out using PBMCs or T cells enriched from blood (not recorded which). These receptors were collected from a woman aged 45 to 65 who had recovered from COVID-19.

This rearrangement joins TRBV5-1 to TRBJ1-4; D is unclear. The V end lost 4 bases, the J end lost 2 bases, and 15 bases lay between the germline ends. This CDR3 is 16 amino acids long. Germline V gives CDR1 SGHRS, CDR2 YFSETQ. This CDR3 is CASSPGLAETNEKLFF. The CDR3 region has the DNA TGCGCCAGCAGCCCGGGTTTGGCGGAGACTAATGAAAAACTGTTTTTT.

This chain connects TRBV2 to TRBJ2-2; TRBD2 aligns across 9 bases. With V trimmed by 7 bases and J by 1 base, 7 bases remained unmatched. The length of the CDR3 is 16 residues. CDR1 is SNHLY and CDR2 is FYNNEI in the germline V gene. The CDR3 DNA reads TGTGCCAGCATCCTCCAACTAGCGGGGAACACCGGGGAGCTGTTTTTT. It translates to CASILQLAGNTGELFF.

With regard to this clone: Compared with germline, one end of the junction differs, possibly owing to a read error. V usage is TRBV29-1 and J usage is TRBJ1-4; 9 nucleotides align to TRBD1. Germline-derived CDR1 and CDR2 are SQVTM and ANQGSEA. This CDR3 contains 14 residues. The DNA of the CDR3 is TGCAGCGTCGAAGGGGGGACAGGGTCAGGAAAACTGTTTTTT. Its translation: CSVEGGTGSGKLFF.

The chain uses TRBV7-9 and TRBJ1-1; perhaps TRBD1 as D (6 bases). This CDR3 is built from 14 residues. The V end was cut by 5 bases, the J end by 1 base, with 11 bases between. CDR1 and CDR2 from the germline V gene are SEHNR and FQNEAQ (reference sequence). This chain's CDR3 is CASSKGQTNTEAFF. The CDR3 bases are TGTGCCAGCAGCAAAGGACAGACGAACACTGAAGCTTTCTTT. Based on the CDR3 plus reference TRBV7-9 and TRBJ1-1, the full variable domain is DTGVSQNPRHKITKRGQNVTFRCDPISEHNRLYWYRQTLGQGPEFLTYFQNEAQLEKSRLLSDRFSAERPKGSFSTLEIQRTEQGDSAMYLCASSKGQTNTEAFFGQGTRLTVV.

This chain connects TRBV11-2 to TRBJ2-7; 12 nucleotides align to TRBD2. CDR3 length: 17 residues. The V gene's germline CDR1 is SGHAT and CDR2 FQNNGV. Trimming at V came to 3 bases and at J to 0 bases, leaving 6 bases not matched to a gene. This CDR3 reads CASSLASGGASSYEQYF. Written as DNA, the CDR3 is TGTGCCAGCAGCTTGGCTAGCGGGGGGGCTAGCTCCTACGAGCAGTACTTC.

This rearrangement joins TRBV7-9 to TRBJ2-7; TRBD2 aligns across 8 bases. Trimming took 4 bases from V and 7 from J; bases not matched to a gene: 18. The CDR3 has 17 amino acids. The germline CDR1 and CDR2 sequences are SEHNR and FQNEAQ (reference sequence). DNA for the CDR3: TGTGCCAGCAGCTCGTCAGTTAGTAGCGGGGTTGATTGGGAGCAGTACTTC. Translating gives CASSSSVSSGVDWEQYF.